This T cell receptor (beta chain) was documented in a study of blood T cell repertoires in COVID-19. For the study at large: Material from acute and convalescent COVID-19 was sourced from the United States, Italy and Spain. T cells, B-cell-depleted T cells, or PBMCs provided the cDNA or gDNA that served as material.

Source study methods: For nucleated cells, counts were estimated from reference gene primer amplification. Libraries were prepared by immunoSEQ multiplex PCR; TCRdb keeps only in-frame clonotypes and omits some of them. D and trimming come from the DNA, and the V and J calls and clone size come from that table. The sample contains fewer than 300,000 clones, approximately 87% of which appear only once. In Seattle, patients joined the study during active infection and were tracked longitudinally. Trimming removed 6 bases from V and 8 bases from J, with 11 bases in between. CDR3 length equals 13 residues. Germline V gene lookup returns CDR1 MNHNY and CDR2 SVGAGI (reference sequence).

This rearrangement joins TRBV6-6 to TRBJ1-6, with no clear D. The TCR sequence derives from a young woman with COVID-19, enrolled during active disease. Sequencing was carried out using peripheral blood. The CDR3 loop reads CASRPDGDSPLHF. Here the CDR3 DNA reads TGTGCCAGCAGACCCGACGGAGATTCACCCCTCCACTTT.